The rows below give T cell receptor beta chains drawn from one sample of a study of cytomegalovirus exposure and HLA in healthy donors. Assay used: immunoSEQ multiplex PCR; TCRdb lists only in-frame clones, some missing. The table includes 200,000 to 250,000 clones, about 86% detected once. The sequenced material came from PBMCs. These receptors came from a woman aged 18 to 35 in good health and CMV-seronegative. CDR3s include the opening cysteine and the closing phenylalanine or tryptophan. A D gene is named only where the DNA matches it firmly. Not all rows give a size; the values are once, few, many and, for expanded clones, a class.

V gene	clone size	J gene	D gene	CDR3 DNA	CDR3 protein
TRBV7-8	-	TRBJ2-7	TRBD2	TGTGCCAGCAGCTCAAGACTAGCCCGCTCCTACGAGCAGTACTTC	CASSSRLARSYEQYF
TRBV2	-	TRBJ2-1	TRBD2	TGTGCCAGCAGACGGACTAGGGGACCCTACAATGAGCAGTTCTTC	CASRRTRGPYNEQFF
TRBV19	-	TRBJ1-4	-	TGTGCCAGTCCCTCTCCGCGGGGAACTAATGAAAAACTGTTTTTT	CASPSPRGTNEKLFF
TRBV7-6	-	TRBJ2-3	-	TGTGCCAGCTCTCCAGCGGGCCCCACAGATACGCAGTATTTT	CASSPAGPTDTQYF
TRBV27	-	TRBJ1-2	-	TGTGCCAGCAGGCCGGACAGCCACTATGGCTACACCTTC	CASRPDSHYGYTF
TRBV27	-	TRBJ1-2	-	TGTGCCAGCAGTTTCTCGGTGCATCTCGGTAGCTATGGCTACACCTTC	CASSFSVHLGSYGYTF
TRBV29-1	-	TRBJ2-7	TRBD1	TGCAGCGCCGGAGAGGGACAGCACTCCTACGAGCAGTACTTC	CSAGEGQHSYEQYF
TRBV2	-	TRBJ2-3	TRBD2	TGTGCCAGCAGTGGGACTAGCGGGATCGACACAGATACGCAGTATTTT	CASSGTSGIDTDTQYF
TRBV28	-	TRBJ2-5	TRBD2	TGTGCCAGCAGAGGGTTAGCGGGAGGAAACCAAGAGACCCAGTACTTC	CASRGLAGGNQETQYF
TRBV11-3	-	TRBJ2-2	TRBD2	TGTGCCAGCAGCTTAGTAGGCGGGGGGAACACCGGGGAGCTGTTTTTT	CASSLVGGGNTGELFF
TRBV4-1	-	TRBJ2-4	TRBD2	TGCGCCAGCAGCCAAGGGCAGGCTAGCGGAACCGCCAAAAACATTCAGTACTTC	CASSQGQASGTAKNIQYF
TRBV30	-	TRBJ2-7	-	TGTGCCTCGGAGGGCCGGAGCTACGAGCAGTACTTC	CASEGRSYEQYF
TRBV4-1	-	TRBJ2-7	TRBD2	TGCGCCAGCAGCCCAGGACTAGCGGGAGGACCGGGGTCCTACGAGCAGTACTTC	CASSPGLAGGPGSYEQYF
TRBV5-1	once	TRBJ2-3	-	TGCGCCAGCAGGAGCGCCGGGGTGGCAGATACGCAGTATTTT	CASRSAGVADTQYF
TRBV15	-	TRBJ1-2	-	TGTGCCACCAGCAGAGAGCCGGGTCGGAGCTATGGCTACACCTTC	CATSREPGRSYGYTF
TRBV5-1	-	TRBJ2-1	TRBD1	TGCGCCAGCAGCCAACCGACAGCGCCGGGACAGGGAAAGACAGATGAGCAGTTCTTC	CASSQPTAPGQGKTDEQFF
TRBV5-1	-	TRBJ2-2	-	TGCGCCAGCAGCACGGTCCAGGTCATCAACACCGGGGAGCTGTTTTTT	CASSTVQVINTGELFF
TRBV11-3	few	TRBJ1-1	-	TGTGCCAGCAGCTACAGTCTGAACACTGAAGCTTTCTTT	CASSYSLNTEAFF
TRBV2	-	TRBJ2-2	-	TGTGCCAGCGGGACAATGAACACCGGGGAGCTGTTTTTT	CASGTMNTGELFF
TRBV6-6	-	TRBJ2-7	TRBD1	TGTGCCAGCGGTAGTGGGGGACAGGGGTACGAGCAGTACTTC	CASGSGGQGYEQYF
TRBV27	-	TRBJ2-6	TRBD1	TGTGCCAGCAGTTTATATCCCCAACAGGGGGCTTCCGGGGCCAACGTCCTGACTTTC	CASSLYPQQGASGANVLTF
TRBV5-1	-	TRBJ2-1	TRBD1	TGCGCCAGCAGTCAGGGGGTGAATGAGCAGTTCTTC	CASSQGVNEQFF
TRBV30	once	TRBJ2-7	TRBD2	TGTGCCTGGAGCGGGACTAGGGAGTCGGGCGAGCAGTACTTC	CAWSGTRESGEQYF
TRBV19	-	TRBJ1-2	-	TGTGCCAGTAGTATAGGGCCGACCGGAGCTTATGGCTACACCTTC	CASSIGPTGAYGYTF
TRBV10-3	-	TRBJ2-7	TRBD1	TGTGCCATCAGTGGACAGGGGTACTACGAGCAGTACTTC	CAISGQGYYEQYF
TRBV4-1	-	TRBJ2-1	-	TGCGCCAGCAGCCAAGATGAAAGGGGTACCCTGGGGTGGGAGCAGTTCTTC	CASSQDERGTLGWEQFF
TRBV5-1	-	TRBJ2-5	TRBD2	TGCGCCAGCAGCGTGGGACTAGCGGGAGATCGCGAGACCCAGTACTTC	CASSVGLAGDRETQYF
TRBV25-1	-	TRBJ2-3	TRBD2	TGTGCCAGCAGTGGGGCAAGCGGGAGGACTATATACACAGATACGCAGTATTTT	CASSGASGRTIYTDTQYF
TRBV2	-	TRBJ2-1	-	TGTGCCAGCAGTGAAATAGTAGCACGCGATGAGCAGTTCTTC	CASSEIVARDEQFF
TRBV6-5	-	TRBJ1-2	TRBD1	TGTGCCAGCAGTTACCCAGGGGGTGGCTACACCTTC	CASSYPGGGYTF
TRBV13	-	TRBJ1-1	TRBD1	TGTGCCAGCAGCTTATCGGGACAGGGGTCTTATAAAGCTTTCTTT	CASSLSGQGSYKAFF
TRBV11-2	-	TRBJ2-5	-	TGTGCCAGCAGCGAGGATAGCGCAGTGGGGGCGACCCAGTACTTC	CASSEDSAVGATQYF
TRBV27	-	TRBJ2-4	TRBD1	TGTGCCAGCAGTCCCCGGGACAGGGACCTCAAAAACATTCAGTACTTC	CASSPRDRDLKNIQYF
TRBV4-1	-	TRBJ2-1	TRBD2	TGCGCCAGCAGCCAAGCCCGACTAGCGGGAGATGATAATGAGCAGTTCTTC	CASSQARLAGDDNEQFF
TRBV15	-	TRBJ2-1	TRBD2	TGTGCCACCAGCAAGAGGACTAGCGGGATTGATGAGCAGTTCTTC	CATSKRTSGIDEQFF
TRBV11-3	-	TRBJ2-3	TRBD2	TGTGCCAGCAGCTTAAACTCGGGAGGGCTCACAGATACGCAGTATTTT	CASSLNSGGLTDTQYF
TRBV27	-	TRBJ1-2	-	TGTGCCAGCAGTGGAGGGTACCGCCAAGCTAACTATGGCTACACCTTC	CASSGGYRQANYGYTF
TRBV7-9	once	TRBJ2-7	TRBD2	TGTGCCAGCAGCTTGGGACTAGCGGGACTCAACGAGCAGTACTTC	CASSLGLAGLNEQYF
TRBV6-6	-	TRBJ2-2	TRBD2	TGTGCCAGCAATTTACTAGCGGGAGGGAACACCGGGGAGCTGTTTTTT	CASNLLAGGNTGELFF
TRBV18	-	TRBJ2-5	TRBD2	TGTGCCAGCTCACCGCGGACTAGTGGGAACCCACAAAAGCACTTC	CASSPRTSGNPQKHF
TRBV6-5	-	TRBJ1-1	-	TGTGCCAGCAGTTACGGGGGCTCCAACACTGAAGCTTTCTTT	CASSYGGSNTEAFF
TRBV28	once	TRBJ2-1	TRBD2	TGTGCCAGCAGCCTCTCCCGCGGGAGCCCTGGCAATGAGCAGTTCTTC	CASSLSRGSPGNEQFF
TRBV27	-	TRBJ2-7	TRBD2	TGTGCCAGCAGTTCCACCCTGACTAGCGGAGGCTACGAGCAGTACTTC	CASSSTLTSGGYEQYF